The 16 T cell receptor beta chains reported below all come from one sample, sequenced in a study of cytomegalovirus exposure and HLA in healthy donors (dated by TCRdb to 2016 to 2017). Library generation was performed with the immunoSEQ multiplex PCR assay. The multiplex PCR relied on a mix of 60 forward primers for TCR Vbeta segments and 13 reverse primers for TCR Jbeta segments. What TCRdb holds here is the immuneACCESS table cut down to in-frame rearrangements. Part of the clones is not present; checked against another copy, under half of the missing clones reflect an unresolved V gene, and the others are unexplained. The sample records about 190,000 clones, 84% of which are singletons. The ten biggest clones cover roughly 2.8% of the sample. The sample comprised PBMCs. The receptors shown here come from a woman between 50 and 59 years old in good health and CMV-seropositive.

The chain combines TRBV7-3 with TRBJ2-3; 7 nucleotides match TRBD2. Germline CDR1 and CDR2: SGHTA and FQGTGA. The V segment lost 4 bases and the J segment 2 bases; nucleotides outside the gene matches: 9. The CDR3 runs 16 residues. In DNA, the CDR3 is TGTGCCAGCAGCTCACCAGCGGGGAGAGACACAGATACGCAGTATTTT. Encoded protein: CASSSPAGRDTDTQYF.

The chain couples TRBV5-6 to TRBJ2-2; 10 bases agree with TRBD1. V trimming: 4 bases; J trimming: 5 bases; junction bases outside the gene matches: 11. CDR3 size: 17 residues. CDR1 and CDR2 from the germline V gene are SGHDT and YYEEEE. CDR3 amino acids: CASSDRQGAYGTGELFF. The CDR3 region has the DNA TGTGCCAGCAGCGATCGACAGGGGGCGTATGGTACCGGGGAGCTGTTTTTT.

The chain links TRBV30 to TRBJ1-1; no firm D call. V dropped 5 bases and J dropped 0 bases, with 10 bases sitting between them. CDR3 length equals 13 residues. Germline V lookup: CDR1 GTSNPN, CDR2 SVGIG (reference sequence). CDR3 sequence: CAWEKNVNTEAFF. In nucleotides, the CDR3 is TGTGCCTGGGAGAAGAACGTGAACACTGAAGCTTTCTTT.

This sequence joins TRBV5-6 and TRBJ1-3; 9 positions match TRBD1. CDR1 is SGHDT and CDR2 is YYEEEE in the germline V gene. This CDR3 is 14 amino acids long. With V trimmed by 4 bases and J by 7 bases, 6 bases remained unmatched. The CDR3 DNA is TGTGCCAGCAGCACCGGACAGGGGTGGAACACCATATATTTT. Its protein is CASSTGQGWNTIYF.

The chain recombines TRBV19 with TRBJ2-7; 7 bases line up with TRBD1. Germline V gene data show CDR1 as LNHDA and CDR2 as SQIVND (reference sequence). V shed 0 bases and J 3 bases; nucleotides not matched to a gene: 8. The CDR3 loop spans 16 amino acids. CDR3 coding DNA: TGTGCCAGTAGTATAGATCAGAGACAGGGATTCTACGAGCAGTACTTC. This sequence encodes CASSIDQRQGFYEQYF.

This chain's CDR3 is CASSYFSGGTDTQYF. The CDR3 DNA reads TGTGCCAGCAGTTATTTCAGCGGGGGCACAGATACGCAGTATTTT. The rearrangement links TRBV6-5 to TRBJ2-3, with 7 bases aligning to TRBD2. Germline assignment: CDR1 MNHEY and CDR2 SVGAGI. This CDR3 is 15 amino acids long. With V trimmed by 3 bases and J by 1 base, 4 bases remained unmatched.

The chain employs TRBV19 and TRBJ2-1, with D tentatively TRBD1 (7 bases). Germline V CDR1 and CDR2: LNHDA, SQIVND (reference sequence). V lost 4 bases and J 0 bases, leaving 13 bases between the germline ends. The CDR3 covers 16 residues. CDR3 in DNA: TGTGCCAGTAGTAGCGGGACAGATCCCTCCTACAATGAGCAGTTCTTC. It encodes CASSSGTDPSYNEQFF.

The chain is built from TRBV2 and TRBJ1-5; the match to TRBD1 covers 8 bases. The ends lost 6 bases at V and 4 bases at J; junction bases unmatched: 8. The CDR3 runs 15 residues. CDR1 and CDR2 (germline): SNHLY, FYNNEI. This CDR3 is CASSGQGTMNQPQHF. For the CDR3, the DNA is TGTGCCAGCAGCGGACAGGGAACGATGAATCAGCCCCAGCATTTT.

This chain links TRBV6-1 with TRBJ2-5; no clear D. With 4 bases removed from V and 2 bases from J, the gap between germline ends came to 11 bases. This CDR3 comprises 14 residues. Germline V CDR1 and CDR2: MNHNS, SASEGT. CDR3 in DNA: TGTGCCAGCAGTGGTGGCAGGATGCAAGAGACCCAGTACTTC. Translating it yields CASSGGRMQETQYF.

This chain uses TRBV15 with TRBJ1-2; 7 positions agree with TRBD1. V trimming: 1 base; J trimming: 3 bases; junction bases outside the gene matches: 20. CDR1 LNHNV and CDR2 YYDKDF come from the germline V gene (reference sequence). The CDR3 covers 20 residues. The CDR3 loop is CATSRVPFAIGTDGDYGYTF. Here the CDR3 DNA reads TGTGCCACCAGCAGAGTTCCCTTTGCCATCGGGACAGATGGGGACTATGGCTACACCTTC. The entire variable domain, with the rest obtained from reference TRBV15 and TRBJ1-2, is as follows: DAMVIQNPRYQVTQFGKPVTLSCSQTLNHNVMYWYQQKSSQAPKLLFHYYDKDFNNEADTPDNFQSRRPNTSFCFLDIRSPGLGDTAMYLCATSRVPFAIGTDGDYGYTFGSGTRLTVV.

The rearrangement joins TRBV30 to TRBJ1-1, with D perhaps matching TRBD1 (5 bases). V was shortened by 2 bases and J by 6 bases, with 13 bases between the two germline ends. Germline V gene lookup returns CDR1 GTSNPN and CDR2 SVGIG (reference sequence). This CDR3 is built from 13 residues. The CDR3 DNA follows: TGTGCCTGGAGTCCCCCAAGGGGCTCTGAAGCTTTCTTT. Amino acid sequence: CAWSPPRGSEAFF. Drawing the rest from reference TRBV30 and TRBJ1-1, the complete variable domain is SQTIHQWPATLVQPVGSPLSLECTVEGTSNPNLYWYRQAAGRGLQLLFYSVGIGQISSEVPQNLSASRPQDRQFILSSKKLLLSDSGFYLCAWSPPRGSEAFFGQGTRLTVV.

The chain uses TRBV5-1 and TRBJ2-1; D is perhaps TRBD1 (5 bases). The CDR3 runs to 15 residues. The germline gives CDR1 SGHRS, CDR2 YFSETQ. V was shortened by 0 bases and J by 3 bases, with 10 bases between the two germline ends. CDR3 loop: CASSLAAGLYNEQFF. The CDR3 DNA follows: TGCGCCAGCAGCTTGGCTGCAGGGCTCTACAATGAGCAGTTCTTC.

The chain couples TRBV7-6 to TRBJ2-1, with TRBD2 matching over 11 bases. Germline loops: CDR1 SGHVS, CDR2 FNYEAQ. This CDR3 is 20 amino acids long. V shed 1 base, J shed 0 bases, and the junction held 11 bases outside the gene matches. CDR3 region: CASSLGAASGGSSSYNEQFF. The CDR3 coding sequence is TGTGCCAGCAGCTTAGGTGCGGCTAGCGGGGGGTCAAGCTCCTACAATGAGCAGTTCTTC. The full variable domain, with the rest looked up from reference TRBV7-6 and TRBJ2-1, is GAGVSQSPRYKVTKRGQDVALRCDPISGHVSLYWYRQALGQGPEFLTYFNYEAQQDKSGLPNDRFSAERPEGSISTLTIQRTEQRDSAMYRCASSLGAASGGSSSYNEQFFGPGTRLTVL.

This clone was detected a few times. This chain uses TRBV5-4 with TRBJ2-7; TRBD1 agrees at 7 bases. J lost 2 bases, V lost 3 bases, and 2 bases had no gene match. The germline V gene has CDR1 SGHNT and CDR2 YYREEE (reference sequence). CDR3 length: 13 amino acids. CDR3 nucleotides: TGTGCCAGCAGCTCGACAGGGCCCTACGAGCAGTACTTC. Translating it yields CASSSTGPYEQYF.

The chain couples TRBV2 to TRBJ1-5; tentative D call: TRBD1 (5 bases). Germline V gene lookup returns CDR1 SNHLY and CDR2 FYNNEI. Between the trimmed V and J ends, which lost 8 bases and 1 base, there was a span of 6 bases. CDR3 length: 12 residues. This CDR3 is CASAGSNQPQHF. In DNA, the CDR3 is TGTGCCAGCGCAGGGAGCAATCAGCCCCAGCATTTT.

V usage is TRBV6-1 and J usage is TRBJ1-2, with a weak D call TRBD1 (5 bases). The CDR3 covers 13 residues. Germline CDR1 and CDR2: MNHNS and SASEGT. Trimming removed 6 bases from V and 4 bases from J, with 12 bases in between. CDR3 loop: CASSQGLLYGYTF. The DNA for the CDR3 is TGTGCCAGCAGCCAGGGACTCCTCTATGGCTACACCTTC.